This T cell receptor (beta chain) comes out of a study of OX40 agonist ivuxolimab in advanced cancers. Study summary: Intravenous ivuxolimab was administered to patients every 2 weeks at 0.01 to 10 mg/kg. Three patients, one with hepatocellular carcinoma and two with cutaneous melanoma, achieved partial responses. Study-wide results and limits: Average numbers of expanded clones were greater in CD8+ T cells than in CD4+.

Concerning this clone itself: Its antigen is currently unknown.

TCRdb keeps only in-frame clones here, not all; method: immunoSEQ multiplex PCR. The sample holds some 71,000 clones, almost 85% seen once. Peripheral blood came from all dose cohorts at three timepoints. Trimming took off 3 bases at V and 1 base at J, with 12 bases between the two ends. This CDR3 comprises 15 residues. Germline V gives CDR1 SGHNT, CDR2 YENEEA. The TCR comes from an adult with an advanced solid tumor such as melanoma, head and neck, liver or kidney cancer. The sample was CD4+ or CD8+ T cells sorted from blood, taken in a trial of the OX40 agonist ivuxolimab. The V call is TRBV11-3, the J call TRBJ1-1; no clear D gene. CDR3 DNA sequence: TGTGCCAGCAGCTTTATCGGGATCGGGAACACTGAAGCTTTCTTT. Translating gives CASSFIGIGNTEAFF.